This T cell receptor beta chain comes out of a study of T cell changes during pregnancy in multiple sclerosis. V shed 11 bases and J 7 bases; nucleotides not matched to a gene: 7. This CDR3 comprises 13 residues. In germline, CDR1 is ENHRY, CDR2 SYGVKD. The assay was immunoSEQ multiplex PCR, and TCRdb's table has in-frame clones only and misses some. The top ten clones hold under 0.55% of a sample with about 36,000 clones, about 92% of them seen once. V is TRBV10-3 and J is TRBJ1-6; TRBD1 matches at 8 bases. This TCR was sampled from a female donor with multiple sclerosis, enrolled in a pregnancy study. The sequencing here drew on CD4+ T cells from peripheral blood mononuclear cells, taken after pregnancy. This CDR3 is CASGQGNNSPLHF. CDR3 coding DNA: TGTGCCTCCGGACAGGGTAACAATTCACCCCTCCACTTT.